This TCR beta chain was retrieved from a study of cytomegalovirus exposure and HLA in healthy donors. Broader study findings: The authors later linked a missense DCLRE1C variant to TCR beta V- and J-gene trimming. CMV serostatus was the sole immune exposure information available. Across donors, sequencing depth was assumed by presence/absence analyses to be roughly uniform.

To note about this clone: Antigen specificity is unknown.

The PCR had 60 Vbeta and 13 Jbeta primers. Some clones are missing from TCRdb's copy, which holds only in-frame ones; the method was immunoSEQ multiplex PCR. The table includes 170,000 or so clones, 84% detected once. Healthy bone marrow donors supplied every sample. Germline V lookup: CDR1 MNHNS, CDR2 SASEGT. This CDR3 has 15 amino acids. The V gene end was trimmed by 2 bases and the J gene end by 3 bases; junction bases not matched to a gene: 5. The sequencing input was PBMCs. The clonotype originates from a girl aged 10 to 17 in good health and CMV-seropositive. The J gene is TRBJ2-7, the V gene TRBV6-1; 9 bases align to TRBD2. The CDR3 DNA sequence: TGTGCCAGCAGTGAAAGGCTAGCGGGGAGCTACGAGCAGTACTTC. Protein: CASSERLAGSYEQYF.